This TCR beta chain was identified during a study of blood T cell repertoires in COVID-19. Study information: COVID-19 samples, acute and convalescent, were from the United States, Italy and Spain. PBMCs, B-cell-depleted T cells, or T cells were the source of the cDNA or gDNA that made up the material.

Libraries were prepared by immunoSEQ multiplex PCR; TCRdb keeps only in-frame clonotypes and omits some of them. The sample has fewer than 250,000 clones, roughly nine tenths seen once. Germline CDR1 reads SEHNR; CDR2 reads FQNEAQ (reference sequence). CDR3 length equals 15 residues. Trimming at V came to 0 bases and at J to 9 bases, leaving 8 bases not matched to a gene. The sample was peripheral blood. This chain joins TRBV7-9 and TRBJ2-7; 10 bases fit TRBD1. The receptor was isolated from a man aged 25 to 40 with acute or convalescent COVID-19. CDR3 DNA sequence: TGTGCCAGCAGCTTAGCGCAGGGACAGGGGCTTTGGCAGTACTTC. This sequence encodes CASSLAQGQGLWQYF.